One and the same sample provided the 26 T cell receptor beta chains below, sequenced in a study of blood T cell repertoires in COVID-19. Clones were read by immunoSEQ multiplex PCR, and TCRdb kept only the in-frame ones, dropping some. The repertoire holds about 36,000 clones, roughly four fifths seen once, with around 42% in the top ten. Sequencing used peripheral blood. These receptor sequences come from a human donor in a cohort sampled during active or convalescent COVID-19. The donor label of this sample is uncertain.

The chain couples TRBV4-2 to TRBJ2-1, with D tentatively TRBD2 (5 bases). The germline V and J ends were trimmed by 1 base and 4 bases, with 11 bases remaining between them. There are 15 residues in the CDR3. CDR1 and CDR2 (germline): LGHNA, YNFKEQ. The CDR3 coding sequence is TGTGCCAGCAGCCAAGTGTCTAGCAGGTACAATGAGCAGTTCTTC. Its protein is CASSQVSSRYNEQFF.

The gene calls are TRBV7-2 and TRBJ2-1; 12 bases are a match to TRBD2. This CDR3 is 15 amino acids long. Germline CDR1 SGHTA, CDR2 FQGNSA. Unmatched junction bases numbered 3, after V lost 6 bases and J lost 3 bases. The CDR3 here is CASRTLAGGYNEQFF. The DNA of the CDR3 is TGTGCCAGCAGAACACTAGCGGGAGGCTACAATGAGCAGTTCTTC.

The chain couples TRBV19 to TRBJ2-3; TRBD2 aligns across 12 bases. The CDR3 sequence is 18 residues long. V dropped 4 bases and J dropped 0; count of bases not matched to a gene: 8. Germline V lookup: CDR1 LNHDA, CDR2 SQIVND (reference sequence). DNA of the CDR3: TGTGCCAGTAGTAGGCCTAGCGGGAGGGCCTCTAGCACAGATACGCAGTATTTT. Its protein product is CASSRPSGRASSTDTQYF.

The genes are TRBV11-3 and TRBJ2-3, with TRBD1 matching over 7 bases. The trim removed 5 bases at V and 2 bases at J, leaving 10 bases unmatched. Germline V gene data show CDR1 as SGHNT and CDR2 as YENEEA. This CDR3 is built from 16 residues. CDR3: CASSARQGLNTDTQYF. The CDR3 nucleotides read TGTGCCAGCAGCGCCCGACAGGGCCTCAACACAGATACGCAGTATTTT.

The V and J genes are TRBV30 and TRBJ2-1, with a possible D match to TRBD2 (6 bases). V shed 0 bases and J shed 14 bases, with 14 bases lying between them. Germline CDR1 is GTSNPN and CDR2 is SVGIG (reference sequence). This CDR3 spans 12 amino acids. The CDR3 here is CAWSVFETSKFF. CDR3 bases: TGTGCCTGGAGTGTATTTGAGACTAGTAAGTTCTTC.

This chain links TRBV6-2 or TRBV6-3 with TRBJ2-5; possible D gene TRBD2, 6 bases. The CDR3 has 14 residues. Trimming cost V 6 bases and J 1 base, with 12 bases left between them. Germline V lookup: CDR1 MNHEY, CDR2 SVGEGT. The CDR3 DNA reads TGTGCCAGCAGCCCCCTGGGGGGCCAAGAGACCCAGTACTTC. Encoded protein: CASSPLGGQETQYF.

The V call is TRBV7-3, the J call TRBJ1-1, with D possibly TRBD1 on 5 matching bases. The germline V gene has CDR1 SGHTA and CDR2 FQGTGA. The CDR3 contains 16 residues. V was pared by 0 bases and J by 0 bases, with 11 bases between. CDR3 DNA sequence: TGTGCCAGCAGCTTAACAGGAGGGGCTATGAACACTGAAGCTTTCTTT. Protein: CASSLTGGAMNTEAFF.

Of note for this clone: Mismatch with germline at one junction end may stem from a read error. This chain links TRBV7-2 with TRBJ2-7; D not certain. Germline values: CDR1 SGHTA, CDR2 FQGNSA. This CDR3 has 14 residues. The CDR3 sequence is CASSFKAGSSEQYF. As DNA, the CDR3 is TGTGCCAGCAGCTTTAAGGCAGGTTCCTCCGAGCAGTACTTC.

The chain has TRBV7-9 and TRBJ2-5, with D uncertain. The CDR3 extends over 17 amino acids. V was cut by 5 bases and J by 2 bases, with 21 bases left in between. Looked up from germline, CDR1 is SEHNR and CDR2 is FQNEAQ (reference sequence). The CDR3 region is CASSPYRVQLKQETQYF. The CDR3 DNA reads TGTGCCAGCAGCCCATATAGAGTACAGTTAAAGCAAGAGACCCAGTACTTC. The variable domain in full, completed from reference TRBV7-9 and TRBJ2-5, reads DTGVSQNPRHKITKRGQNVTFRCDPISEHNRLYWYRQTLGQGPEFLTYFQNEAQLEKSRLLSDRFSAERPKGSFSTLEIQRTEQGDSAMYLCASSPYRVQLKQETQYFGPGTRLLVL.

The chain couples TRBV7-2 to TRBJ1-3, with TRBD1 matching 11 bases. J gave up 0 bases and V 7 bases, and 5 bases lay outside the gene matches. CDR3 size: 16 residues. Germline loops: CDR1 SGHTA, CDR2 FQGNSA. The CDR3 reads CASTLDRGRSGNTIYF. The CDR3 DNA is TGTGCCAGCACTCTGGACAGGGGGCGCTCTGGAAACACCATATATTTT.

This chain joins TRBV7-2 and TRBJ1-5; a weak D match, TRBD1 (5 bases). The CDR3 is 16 residues long. Germline CDR1 reads SGHTA; CDR2 reads FQGNSA. V was pared by 5 bases and J by 0 bases, with 14 bases between. The DNA of the CDR3 is TGTGCCAGCAGCCTCACCAGGGTTTATAGCAATCAGCCCCAGCATTTT. Protein: CASSLTRVYSNQPQHF.

The chain carries TRBV20-1 and TRBJ1-1; no firm D call. From germline, CDR1 is DFQATT and CDR2 SNEGSKA (reference sequence). V was pared by 5 bases and J by 1 base, with 5 bases between. CDR3 length: 11 residues. The CDR3 spells CSAPSNTEAFF. CDR3 bases: TGCAGTGCTCCTTCGAACACTGAAGCTTTCTTT.

The CDR3 DNA reads as TGTGCCAGCTCGTCGACAGGGGTGGCCAAAAACATTCAGTACTTC. Translation: CASSSTGVAKNIQYF. The V and J genes are TRBV18 and TRBJ2-4, with 8 bases fitting TRBD1. The V gene end was trimmed by 6 bases and the J gene end by 1 base; junction bases not matched to a gene: 5. Germline CDR1 reads KGHSH; CDR2 reads LQKENI. The CDR3 sequence is 15 residues long. The full variable domain, with the rest looked up from reference TRBV18 and TRBJ2-4, is NAGVMQNPRHLVRRRGQEARLRCSPMKGHSHVYWYRQLPEEGLKFMVYLQKENIIDESGMPKERFSAEFPKEGPSILRIQQVVRGDSAAYFCASSSTGVAKNIQYFGAGTRLSVL.

The V gene is TRBV7-8, the J gene TRBJ2-2, with 15 bases aligning to TRBD2. With 4 bases clipped from V and 5 bases from J, the junction kept 2 bases outside the gene matches. Germline CDR1 is SGHVS and CDR2 is FQNEAQ. This CDR3 has 16 amino acids. In DNA, the CDR3 is TGTGCCAGCAGCTGGACTAGCGGGAGGGGAACCGGGGAGCTGTTTTTT. Translating it yields CASSWTSGRGTGELFF.

The V call is TRBV11-3, the J call TRBJ2-2; 8 bases align to TRBD2. Germline CDR1 and CDR2: SGHNT and YENEEA. The CDR3 length is 15 residues. Trimming took 4 bases from V and 4 from J; bases not matched to a gene: 5. In DNA form, the CDR3 reads TGTGCCAGCAGCTGGGCAGCGGGAGTCACCGGGGAGCTGTTTTTT. It yields the protein CASSWAAGVTGELFF.

This chain connects TRBV7-9 to TRBJ1-6, with D uncertain. V lost 2 bases and J lost 4, with 9 bases in between. Looked up from germline, CDR1 is SEHNR and CDR2 is FQNEAQ (reference sequence). The CDR3 covers 15 residues. The CDR3 sequence is CASSLSSQYNSPLHF. The CDR3 DNA reads as TGTGCCAGCAGCTTATCTAGCCAATATAATTCACCCCTCCACTTT.

The chain recombines TRBV7-8 with TRBJ1-3; D may be TRBD1 (5 bases). The CDR3 consists of 14 residues. Germline lookup yields CDR1 SGHVS and CDR2 FQNEAQ. The V gene lost 0 bases and the J gene lost 4 bases, with 7 bases spanning the gap. CDR3 nucleotide sequence: TGTGCCAGCAGCTTAGCCGGGGGGGGAAACACCATATATTTT. It specifies CASSLAGGGNTIYF.

J is TRBJ1-3 and V is TRBV2, with a possible D match to TRBD1 (6 bases). V gave up 6 bases and J gave up 3 bases, with 12 bases separating them. The CDR3 totals 14 residues. Germline assignment: CDR1 SNHLY and CDR2 FYNNEI. The CDR3 region has the DNA TGTGCCAGCAGCCCGACAGGAGTTGGAAACACCATATATTTT. Translating gives CASSPTGVGNTIYF. Looking up the rest from reference TRBV2 and TRBJ1-3 gives the full variable domain: EPEVTQTPSHQVTQMGQEVILRCVPISNHLYFYWYRQILGQKVEFLVSFYNNEISEKSEIFDDQFSVERPDGSNFTLKIRSTKLEDSAMYFCASSPTGVGNTIYFGEGSWLTVV.

This chain links TRBV4-3 with TRBJ2-3; D perhaps matches TRBD1 (5 bases). Trimming left V 6 bases short and J 1 base short, with 17 bases between. The CDR3 is 16 amino acids. Germline loops: CDR1 LGHNA, CDR2 YSLEER. Here the CDR3 reads CASSPLKGAGTDTQYF. CDR3 bases: TGCGCCAGCAGTCCTCTCAAAGGGGCGGGCACAGATACGCAGTATTTT.

The gene calls are TRBV19 and TRBJ1-1; D is uncertain. The CDR3 is made up of 12 amino acids. Germline CDR1 is LNHDA and CDR2 is SQIVND (reference sequence). Trimming stripped 5 bases from V and 5 bases from J, with 9 bases between. CDR3 in DNA: TGTGCCAGTAGTGGGCGTCGTACTGAAGCTTTCTTT. Translating it yields CASSGRRTEAFF.

J is TRBJ1-1 and V is TRBV11-3; D not resolved. The CDR3 totals 15 residues. Germline CDR1 reads SGHNT; CDR2 reads YENEEA. Trimming stripped 5 bases from V and 1 base from J, with 14 bases between. For the CDR3, the DNA is TGTGCCAGCAGCCCCCGGTCTTCAGGGAACACTGAAGCTTTCTTT. This encodes CASSPRSSGNTEAFF. Looking up the rest from reference TRBV11-3 and TRBJ1-1 gives the full variable domain: EAGVVQSPRYKIIEKKQPVAFWCNPISGHNTLYWYLQNLGQGPELLIRYENEEAVDDSQLPKDRFSAERLKGVDSTLKIQPAELGDSAVYLCASSPRSSGNTEAFFGQGTRLTVV.

The rearrangement joins TRBV25-1 to TRBJ1-4; TRBD1 is a possible D gene (5 bases). The CDR3 loop spans 14 amino acids. The germline V gene encodes CDR1 MGHDK and CDR2 SYGVNS. With 6 bases removed from V and 7 bases from J, the gap between germline ends came to 15 bases. The CDR3, as DNA: TGTGCCAGCAGCTTAAGTGGCAGGGCTGAAAAACTGTTTTTT. As protein: CASSLSGRAEKLFF.

This clone was detected only once. The J gene is TRBJ1-2, the V gene TRBV4-2; the D is unclear. The V end was cut by 1 base, the J end by 3 bases, with 6 bases between. CDR1 LGHNA and CDR2 YNFKEQ come from the germline V gene. This CDR3 spans 13 amino acids. CDR3 nucleotides: TGTGCCAGCAGCCAAGCAAAGCACTATGGCTACACCTTC. Translating it yields CASSQAKHYGYTF.

In the case of this clone: This is likely a read error, given that the CDR3 carries no conserved phenylalanine or tryptophan at its end. The limits of the CDR3 on the DNA are not certain, so only TCRdb's listed CDR3 is given. The V and J genes are TRBV7-2 and TRBJ1-2; the table's D call, TRBD1, has no DNA check behind it. The CDR3 is 13 amino acids long, termini counted. In germline, CDR1 is SGHTA, CDR2 FQGNSA. This CDR3 is CASSSLALSGQEL.

The rearrangement links TRBV7-2 to TRBJ1-2; D may be TRBD1 (5 bases). V lost 1 base and J 7 bases, leaving 10 bases between the germline ends. Germline loops: CDR1 SGHTA, CDR2 FQGNSA. The CDR3 is made up of 13 amino acids. The CDR3 loop is CASSLGQGSGYTF. For the CDR3, the DNA is TGTGCCAGCAGCTTAGGGCAGGGAAGTGGCTACACCTTC.

The V gene is TRBV24-1, the J gene TRBJ2-1; a possible D gene is TRBD1 (6 bases). Germline CDR1 and CDR2: KGHDR and SFDVKD. The ends were cut back, 8 bases at V and 6 bases at J, with 19 bases in the middle. The CDR3 extends over 15 amino acids. The CDR3 is CATNGGQSVSNEQFF. Written as DNA, the CDR3 is TGTGCCACCAATGGGGGCCAGTCGGTCTCCAATGAGCAGTTCTTC.